The 20 T cell receptor beta chains reported below all come from one sample, sequenced in a study of cytomegalovirus exposure and HLA in healthy donors. TCRdb's table, derived via immunoSEQ multiplex PCR, lists solely in-frame clones and lacks some. The repertoire holds hundreds of thousands of clones, with roughly 89% as singletons. Sequenced: PBMCs. The receptors stem from a woman between 18 and 29 years old in good health and CMV-seronegative.

The gene calls are TRBV7-7 and TRBJ2-3; 12 bases match TRBD2. The junction had 6 bases not matched to a gene; V was cut back by 1 base and J by 7 bases. Germline values: CDR1 SSHAT, CDR2 FNYEAQ (reference sequence). The length of the CDR3 is 16 residues. The CDR3 loop is CASSLGTSGAAYTQYF. The CDR3 region has the DNA TGTGCCAGCAGCTTAGGGACTAGCGGGGCGGCTTATACGCAGTATTTT.

DNA of the CDR3: TGTGCCAGCAGCCGGGTGCCGGAAGAGACCCAGTACTTC. Translation: CASSRVPEETQYF. The chain employs TRBV6-1 and TRBJ2-5; D not resolved. Germline values: CDR1 MNHNS, CDR2 SASEGT. Trimming removed 6 bases at V and 3 bases at J, with 11 bases between. This CDR3 is 13 amino acids long.

This rearrangement joins TRBV29-1 to TRBJ2-3; D perhaps matches TRBD1 (6 bases). Germline V gene sequence: CDR1 SQVTM, CDR2 ANQGSEA. The ends were cut back, 8 bases at V and 0 bases at J, with 18 bases in the middle. The CDR3 has 15 amino acids. The DNA of the CDR3 is TGCAGCTCCACCTCCGGGACATCTAGCACAGATACGCAGTATTTT. Encoded protein: CSSTSGTSSTDTQYF.

The rearrangement joins TRBV7-8 to TRBJ1-2; no clear D. The CDR3 is made up of 15 amino acids. V lost 5 bases and J lost 5, with 18 bases in between. Germline assignment: CDR1 SGHVS and CDR2 FQNEAQ. Here the CDR3 reads CASSPAVGTGYGYTF. In DNA form, the CDR3 reads TGTGCCAGCAGCCCCGCGGTAGGCACGGGGTATGGCTACACCTTC.

The J gene is TRBJ1-4, the V gene TRBV5-1; D might be TRBD1 (5 bases). Germline CDR1 is SGHRS and CDR2 is YFSETQ. V lost 0 bases and J 7 bases, leaving 13 bases between the germline ends. CDR3 length: 15 residues. CDR3 sequence: CASSLEARDFEKLFF. The CDR3 DNA reads TGCGCCAGCAGCTTGGAAGCCAGGGATTTTGAAAAACTGTTTTTT.

V is TRBV27 and J is TRBJ1-1, with D unclear. The CDR3 covers 12 residues. Trimming left V 3 bases short and J 12 bases short, with 14 bases between. The germline CDR1 and CDR2 sequences are MNHEY and SMNVEV (reference sequence). CDR3 sequence: CASSFGGGKTFF. CDR3 in DNA: TGTGCCAGCAGTTTCGGTGGAGGGAAAACTTTCTTT.

CDR3 sequence (DNA): TGTGCCAATGGACAGGGGGAAAACTATGGCTACACCTTC. This gives the protein CANGQGENYGYTF. The chain carries TRBV6-4 and TRBJ1-2, with 10 bases lining up with TRBD1. The germline V gene has CDR1 MRHNA and CDR2 SNTAGT. Trimming removed 10 bases from V and 2 bases from J; junction bases left unmatched: 4. CDR3 size: 13 residues.

About this clone itself: The junction and the germline gene differ at one end; a read error may be behind it. This chain joins TRBV5-1 and TRBJ2-1, with 7 bases lining up with TRBD2. Germline-derived CDR1 and CDR2 are SGHRS and YFSETQ. The CDR3 extends over 13 amino acids. CDR3 coding DNA: TGCGCCAGCAGCTCTGATGTACGGGGGGATTATGTCTTC. The encoded protein is CASSSDVRGDYVF.

Written as DNA, the CDR3 is TGTGCCAGCAGCTTGGCGTTCTCTGGGGCCAACGTCCTGACTTTC. Encoded protein: CASSLAFSGANVLTF. The V and J genes are TRBV5-4 and TRBJ2-6, with D unclear. Germline CDR1 SGHNT, CDR2 YYREEE (reference sequence). This CDR3 is 15 amino acids long. The V end was cut by 0 bases, the J end by 0 bases, with 4 bases between.

The chain combines TRBV10-1 with TRBJ2-5; possibly TRBD2 for D (5 bases). CDR3 length: 13 residues. The germline V gene has CDR1 WNHNN and CDR2 SYGVQD (reference sequence). The ends were cut back, 7 bases at V and 5 bases at J, with 14 bases in the middle. The CDR3 spells CASNERPFETQYF. The CDR3, as DNA: TGCGCCAGCAACGAGCGGCCCTTCGAGACCCAGTACTTC.

J is TRBJ2-2 and V is TRBV9, with a weak D call TRBD1 (6 bases). Germline lookup yields CDR1 SGDLS and CDR2 YYNGEE. The V gene lost 4 bases and the J gene lost 2 bases, with 9 bases spanning the gap. This CDR3 has 14 residues. The CDR3 region has the DNA TGTGCCAGCAGCCGGACAGAAAACACCGGGGAGCTGTTTTTT. Translation: CASSRTENTGELFF.

This chain links TRBV25-1 with TRBJ2-7, with D possibly matching TRBD2 (6 bases). This CDR3 is 13 amino acids long. Germline V gives CDR1 MGHDK, CDR2 SYGVNS. V lost 7 bases and J 0 bases, leaving 10 bases between the germline ends. CDR3 region: CASTDGSSYEQYF. CDR3 nucleotide sequence: TGTGCCAGCACGGACGGGAGCTCCTACGAGCAGTACTTC.

For the CDR3, the DNA is TGTGCCAGCAGCGGGACTAGCGGGGTCCATGAGCAGTTCTTC. Translated, it gives CASSGTSGVHEQFF. The chain has TRBV9 and TRBJ2-1; TRBD2 matches 12 bases. CDR3 size: 14 residues. The V gene's germline CDR1 is SGDLS and CDR2 YYNGEE. V lost 3 bases and J lost 8; bases outside the gene matches: 3.

The gene calls are TRBV28 and TRBJ2-6, with D possibly matching TRBD2 (5 bases). Germline V gene data show CDR1 as MDHEN and CDR2 as SYDVKM. With 8 bases removed from V and 5 bases from J, the gap between germline ends came to 13 bases. CDR3 length: 14 amino acids. The CDR3 DNA sequence: TGTGCCAGCGTTGGGAGTCTCAGGGCCAACGTCCTGACTTTC. Its translation: CASVGSLRANVLTF.

V usage is TRBV28 and J usage is TRBJ1-6; D is ambiguous. V lost 4 bases, J lost 1 base, and 11 bases lay in between. Germline V CDR1 and CDR2: MDHEN, SYDVKM. The CDR3 has 16 residues. CDR3 residues: CASSSGTGSYNSPLHF. CDR3 sequence (DNA): TGTGCCAGCAGTTCCGGAACCGGGTCCTATAATTCACCCCTCCACTTT. The complete variable domain, with remaining parts taken from reference TRBV28 and TRBJ1-6, reads DVKVTQSSRYLVKRTGEKVFLECVQDMDHENMFWYRQDPGLGLRLIYFSYDVKMKEKGDIPEGYSVSREKKERFSLILESASTNQTSMYLCASSSGTGSYNSPLHFGNGTRLTVT.

The CDR3 region has the DNA TGTGCCAGCAGTCAGGGCTCTGAAGCTTTCTTT. This sequence encodes CASSQGSEAFF. This chain uses TRBV6-1 with TRBJ1-1; D perhaps matches TRBD1 (5 bases). The germline V and J ends were trimmed by 5 bases and 6 bases, with 7 bases remaining between them. Germline V gives CDR1 MNHNS, CDR2 SASEGT. CDR3 length: 11 amino acids.

This clone was counted a few times. The J gene is TRBJ2-7, the V gene TRBV2; the match to TRBD2 covers 12 bases. Germline CDR1 SNHLY, CDR2 FYNNEI. The V segment lost 7 bases and the J segment 7 bases; nucleotides outside the gene matches: 11. This CDR3 is 15 amino acids long. DNA for the CDR3: TGTGCCAGCACTGTCACTAGCGGGGGGACGGGAGAGCAGTACTTC. This translates into CASTVTSGGTGEQYF. Drawing the rest from reference TRBV2 and TRBJ2-7, the complete variable domain is EPEVTQTPSHQVTQMGQEVILRCVPISNHLYFYWYRQILGQKVEFLVSFYNNEISEKSEIFDDQFSVERPDGSNFTLKIRSTKLEDSAMYFCASTVTSGGTGEQYFGPGTRLTVT.

The chain is built from TRBV10-2 and TRBJ1-1, with D possibly matching TRBD1 (5 bases). The CDR3 runs 13 residues. The germline gives CDR1 WSHSY, CDR2 SAAADI. V gave up 6 bases and J gave up 5 bases, with 13 bases separating them. The CDR3 nucleotides are TGCGCCAGCAGCCCTGTCGGGGGGACTGAAGCTTTCTTT. This encodes CASSPVGGTEAFF.

The genes are TRBV29-1 and TRBJ1-2; TRBD1 is a possible D gene (6 bases). Between the trimmed V and J ends, which lost 3 bases and 3 bases, there was a span of 23 bases. Germline V gene lookup returns CDR1 SQVTM and CDR2 ANQGSEA. The CDR3 is 17 residues long. The CDR3: CSVDHGQTTPPYYGYTF. CDR3 sequence (DNA): TGCAGCGTTGACCACGGACAGACCACACCGCCATACTATGGCTACACCTTC.

For the CDR3, the DNA is TGTGCCAGCAGCCGGGACTCGTCGCGTGGAGATACGCAGTATTTT. Amino acids: CASSRDSSRGDTQYF. V is TRBV7-3 and J is TRBJ2-3, with D possibly being TRBD2 (6 bases). There are 15 residues in the CDR3. Trimming left V 5 bases short and J 5 bases short, with 17 bases between. Germline CDR1 and CDR2: SGHTA and FQGTGA.